The 15 T cell receptor beta chains in this list originate from one sample, sequenced in a study of blood T cell repertoires in COVID-19. Profiled with immunoSEQ multiplex PCR; TCRdb holds only in-frame clones, not every one. The sample carries 240,000 or so clones, about 81% recorded once. The specimen was peripheral blood. These receptors were obtained from a woman aged 55-75 years with active or convalescent COVID-19.

The chain couples TRBV6-5 to TRBJ1-2; the match to TRBD1 covers 7 bases. Looked up from germline, CDR1 is MNHEY and CDR2 is SVGAGI. The CDR3 contains 15 residues. Trimming cost V 5 bases and J 0 bases; bases outside gene matches: 6. CDR3 DNA sequence: TGTGCCAGCAGTCGACAGGGCCCCCCTAACTATGGCTACACCTTC. Its protein is CASSRQGPPNYGYTF.

Ten or more counts support this clone. This chain links TRBV6-5 with TRBJ1-6, with 7 positions matching TRBD1. Germline lookup yields CDR1 MNHEY and CDR2 SVGAGI. J was trimmed by 5 bases and V by 6 bases; bases with no gene match: 4. The CDR3 is 14 amino acids. Here the CDR3 DNA reads TGTGCCAGCAGACGGGACAGAAATAATTCACCCCTCCACTTT. It codes for CASRRDRNNSPLHF.

J is TRBJ1-1 and V is TRBV7-9, with a tentative D call TRBD1 (5 bases). Germline V gene lookup returns CDR1 SEHNR and CDR2 FQNEAQ (reference sequence). V was clipped by 5 bases and J by 5 bases, with 18 bases between them. CDR3 length: 15 residues. The CDR3 DNA sequence: TGTGCCAGCAGCCCCGTTTTGGGGGGAAGGACTGAAGCTTTCTTT. It encodes CASSPVLGGRTEAFF.

The J gene is TRBJ1-4, the V gene TRBV7-2; no clear D gene. Between the trimmed V and J ends, which lost 5 bases and 0 bases, there was a span of 10 bases. In germline, CDR1 is SGHTA, CDR2 FQGNSA. The CDR3 has 15 amino acids. The DNA of the CDR3 is TGTGCCAGCAGCCCCTTGCTAGCAACTAATGAAAAACTGTTTTTT. Translating it yields CASSPLLATNEKLFF. Variable domain in full (rest from reference TRBV7-2 and TRBJ1-4): GAGVSQSPSNKVTEKGKDVELRCDPISGHTALYWYRQSLGQGLEFLIYFQGNSAPDKSGLPSDRFSAERTGGSVSTLTIQRTQQEDSAVYLCASSPLLATNEKLFFGSGTQLSVL.

The V gene is TRBV28, the J gene TRBJ1-5; 10 nucleotides agree with TRBD1. The CDR3 spans 16 residues. Unmatched junction bases numbered 5, after V lost 2 bases and J lost 4 bases. CDR1 is MDHEN and CDR2 is SYDVKM in the germline V gene. The CDR3 DNA is TGTGCCAGCAGTTTAAAGAGGACAGGGGGAAATCAGCCCCAGCATTTT. This codes for CASSLKRTGGNQPQHF.

V gene TRBV7-2 combines with J gene TRBJ2-1; 13 bases map to TRBD2. Germline CDR1 and CDR2: SGHTA and FQGNSA. This CDR3 spans 19 amino acids. Germline trimming cut 4 bases from V and 4 bases from J; bases unmatched to any gene: 13. CDR3 coding DNA: TGTGCCAGCAGCTCTAAACCACTAGCGGGGGGGCGAAGGTACAATGAGCAGTTCTTC. As protein: CASSSKPLAGGRRYNEQFF.

The CDR3 reads CASSAGAGANEQYF. The CDR3 coding sequence is TGTGCCAGCAGCGCTGGTGCAGGGGCCAACGAGCAGTACTTC. The rearrangement uses TRBV7-2 and TRBJ2-7, with D perhaps matching TRBD1 (6 bases). This CDR3 is 14 amino acids long. Trimming cost V 5 bases and J 5 bases, with 16 bases left between them. Germline-derived CDR1 and CDR2 are SGHTA and FQGNSA.

This clone has a count of ten or more. This chain connects TRBV19 to TRBJ2-7; 7 positions match TRBD1. Germline lookup yields CDR1 LNHDA and CDR2 SQIVND (reference sequence). CDR3 length: 14 residues. The V segment lost 5 bases and the J segment 2 bases; nucleotides outside the gene matches: 6. CDR3: CASSPPGQPYEQYF. The CDR3 DNA is TGTGCCAGTAGTCCTCCGGGACAGCCCTACGAGCAGTACTTC.

This chain links TRBV7-2 with TRBJ1-2, with 9 nucleotides matching TRBD1. The CDR3 covers 17 residues. CDR1 SGHTA and CDR2 FQGNSA come from the germline V gene. V lost 0 bases, J lost 6 bases, and 11 bases stayed unmatched. CDR3 bases: TGTGCCAGCAGCTTAGCTGCCCTAATGAGGACAGGGGATGGCTACACCTTC. Encoded protein: CASSLAALMRTGDGYTF.

V and J are TRBV7-2 and TRBJ2-7; D perhaps matches TRBD1 (5 bases). Germline V gene sequence: CDR1 SGHTA, CDR2 FQGNSA. CDR3 length equals 14 residues. The V end was cut by 5 bases, the J end by 1 base, with 12 bases between. In DNA form, the CDR3 reads TGTGCCAGCAGCCCTTGGCAGGGATCCTACGAGCAGTACTTC. Residues: CASSPWQGSYEQYF.

The chain joins TRBV6-5 to TRBJ1-6; TRBD1 matches 7 bases. The J segment lost 8 bases and the V segment lost 2 bases, leaving 6 bases of the junction unmatched. Germline V gene sequence: CDR1 MNHEY, CDR2 SVGAGI. The CDR3 runs to 15 residues. The DNA for the CDR3 is TGTGCCAGCAGTTACACGGACAGGAGGGATTCACCCCTCCACTTT. Translated: CASSYTDRRDSPLHF.

This clone was counted ten times or more. This sequence joins TRBV4-2 and TRBJ2-1; D remains unclear. The V and J ends lost 1 base and 6 bases respectively, with 13 bases between them. This CDR3 spans 15 amino acids. Germline assignment: CDR1 LGHNA and CDR2 YNFKEQ. In DNA, the CDR3 is TGTGCCAGCAGCCAAGCTCGGGTGGTGGGCAATGAGCAGTTCTTC. Translation gives CASSQARVVGNEQFF.

The chain carries TRBV7-3 and TRBJ1-2; 8 bases match TRBD1. Germline trimming cut 6 bases from V and 4 bases from J; bases unmatched to any gene: 10. Germline CDR1 and CDR2: SGHTA and FQGTGA. The CDR3 runs to 15 residues. The CDR3, as DNA: TGTGCCAGCAGACCTACAGGGGGTTCTGGCTATGGCTACACCTTC. This encodes CASRPTGGSGYGYTF.

The chain recombines TRBV4-1 with TRBJ2-7; D is perhaps TRBD1 (6 bases). Deletions cut 4 bases from V and 1 base from J, with 11 bases between. Germline values: CDR1 MGHRA, CDR2 YSYEKL. CDR3 length: 14 amino acids. CDR3 DNA: TGCGCCAGCAGCCCCCCAGGGGTTTCCTACGAGCAGTACTTC. Translation gives CASSPPGVSYEQYF.

J is TRBJ1-2 and V is TRBV6-6; TRBD1 might be the D (5 bases). Trimming pared 8 bases from V and 0 bases from J, leaving 16 bases between. This CDR3 has 15 residues. Germline CDR1 MNHNY, CDR2 SVGAGI (reference sequence). Here the CDR3 reads CASHSPGGSNYGYTF. The CDR3, as DNA: TGTGCCAGCCATAGTCCGGGGGGGTCTAACTATGGCTACACCTTC.